Listed below are T cell receptor beta chains from one sample, sequenced in a study of blood T cell repertoires in COVID-19. Data came from immunoSEQ multiplex PCR; TCRdb stores just in-frame clones and leaves some out. The sample contains approximately 210,000 clones, 92% of which appear only once. Sequencing input: peripheral blood. The origin of the receptors is a man between 25 and 39 years old with acute or convalescent COVID-19. Both conserved end residues are part of each CDR3.

CDR3 protein	V gene	J gene
CASRRDRAFGEKLFF	TRBV19	TRBJ1-4
CASSTTGSYNEQFF	TRBV5-1	TRBJ2-1
CASSQGEGVYRAFF	TRBV4-1	TRBJ1-1
CADVGEGPLGTDTQYF	TRBV7-3	TRBJ2-3
CASSQKTGYNEQFF	TRBV18	TRBJ2-1
CASSLNRGGGTDTQYF	TRBV11-2	TRBJ2-3
CASRPGSQGTGELFF	TRBV7-9	TRBJ2-2
CASSLGDRVGGNTIYF	TRBV5-1	TRBJ1-3
CASSLEGRGYEQYF	TRBV27	TRBJ2-7
CASSPDRGSYNSPLHF	TRBV18	TRBJ1-6
CASRRVKNTEAFF	TRBV6-5	TRBJ1-1
CASSQDHAREQYF	TRBV3-1/TRBV3-2	TRBJ2-7
CASSLVLAETQYF	TRBV7-6	TRBJ2-5
CATIFRPGQGAREQYF	TRBV24-1	TRBJ2-7
CASSPAGQLNTEAFF	TRBV28	TRBJ1-1
CASSIDSGSYEQYF	TRBV19	TRBJ2-7
CASSQPKMREKLFF	TRBV14	TRBJ1-4
CASSMTGGAGANVLTF	TRBV7-9	TRBJ2-6
CASSLGVGVSQETQYF	TRBV11-2	TRBJ2-5
CASSPPTGGYTF	TRBV12-3/TRBV12-4	TRBJ1-2
CASSLYRPTDTGELFF	TRBV5-4	TRBJ2-2
CAWSVRANTGNQPQHF	TRBV30	TRBJ1-5
CASSFEPEVSPLHF	TRBV11-2	TRBJ1-6
CASRGHLPANYGYTF	TRBV19	TRBJ1-2
CASSRTLAGGPDTGELFF	TRBV7-3	TRBJ2-2
CAQSLGGPNNEQFF	TRBV10-3	TRBJ2-1
CATSRDLTPGAYEQYF	TRBV15	TRBJ2-7
CASSPPTGKDEQYF	TRBV3-1/TRBV3-2	TRBJ2-7
CASAGENFSPLHF	TRBV14	TRBJ1-6
CSASVFGQGGYSPLHF	TRBV20-1	TRBJ1-6
CASSFGLAGEKTQYF	TRBV9	TRBJ2-5
CASSLTGQGVGYTF	TRBV9	TRBJ1-2
CASSSIGTSGRAYNEQFF	TRBV6-2/TRBV6-3	TRBJ2-1
CARSAKSGGYSNQPQHF	TRBV5-3	TRBJ1-5
CASSLGQAALGEQYF	TRBV5-6	TRBJ2-7
CASSLPGSLPEQYF	TRBV28	TRBJ2-7
CASSPRARGPNTDTQYF	TRBV18	TRBJ2-3
CASKLNTEAFF	TRBV27	TRBJ1-1
CASSVGDRSTEAFF	TRBV9	TRBJ1-1
CASSEYLYSGNTIYF	TRBV6-1	TRBJ1-3
CASGRQGVGSDEQYF	TRBV6-5	TRBJ2-7
CASTPNIPVGDRGFRNEPQHF	TRBV27	TRBJ1-5
CASSLGGSAGGFNEQFF	TRBV13	TRBJ2-1
CATSTRDEQFF	TRBV24-1	TRBJ2-1
CASSQLTGATNYGYTF	TRBV4-1	TRBJ1-2
CASSFSQGLGYGYTF	TRBV7-9	TRBJ1-2
CASSQEAGRSSYEQYF	TRBV4-1	TRBJ2-7
CASSKDSSGEPYEQYF	TRBV21-1	TRBJ2-7
CSVLQGGDTQYF	TRBV29-1	TRBJ2-3